The rows below give T cell receptor beta chains drawn from one sample of a study of CD8 T cells in Susac syndrome. TCRdb called the immunoSEQ multiplex PCR reads again in MiXCR, with one record for every CDR3 protein. The sample holds roughly 110,000 distinct CDR3 sequences, roughly 90% seen once. Sequencing input: CD8+ T cells from PBMCs. The receptor source for this set is a human donor in good health. Each CDR3 is given with its conserved first and last residue. A D gene is named only where the DNA matches it firmly. Not every row has a clone size; where given, it reads once, few, many or a size class.

>TRBJ2-2|14|-|-|TRBV20-1
CSARNLGTAGELFF
TGCAGTGCTAGAAACCTAGGGACGGCCGGGGAGCTGTTTTTT
>TRBJ1-2|12|once|-|TRBV29-1
CSAGGGMNGYTF
TGCAGCGCCGGGGGGGGGATGAATGGCTACACCTTC
>TRBJ2-5|15|-|TRBD2|TRBV7-2
CASSLLWGGGETQYF
TGTGCCAGCAGCTTACTTTGGGGGGGTGGAGAGACCCAGTACTTC
>TRBJ2-7|15|-|TRBD1|TRBV5-1
CASSTSGGASYEQYF
TGCGCCAGCAGCACATCAGGGGGCGCATCCTACGAGCAGTACTTC
>TRBJ1-2|15|-|-|TRBV7-2
CASSLTDGPNYGYTF
TGTGCCAGCAGCTTAACCGACGGACCTAACTATGGCTACACCTTC
>TRBJ2-5|18|-|TRBD2|TRBV7-2
CASSPPRLAGGGGETQYF
TGTGCCAGCAGCCCACCGCGGCTAGCGGGGGGGGGTGGAGAGACCCAGTACTTC
>TRBJ2-5|15|-|TRBD1|TRBV27
CASRPTQGSRETQYF
TGTGCCAGCAGACCAACACAGGGGTCGAGGGAGACCCAGTACTTC
>TRBJ1-1|17|-|-|TRBV5-8
CASSLGSRATRGTEAFF
TGTGCCAGCAGCTTAGGTTCCAGGGCTACCAGGGGCACTGAAGCTTTCTTT
>TRBJ1-2|15|-|TRBD1|TRBV29-1
CSVGWASTGNYGYTF
TGCAGCGTTGGATGGGCGTCGACAGGGAACTATGGCTACACCTTC
>TRBJ2-3|16|-|TRBD2|TRBV6-1
CASSMTSGGPRDTQYF
TGTGCCAGCAGTATGACTAGCGGGGGCCCCAGAGATACGCAGTATTTT
>TRBJ2-7|15|-|-|TRBV4-1
CASSQEPSRSYEQYF
TGCGCCAGCAGCCAAGAACCTAGCAGATCCTACGAGCAGTACTTC
>TRBJ2-1|14|-|-|TRBV5-1
CASSLMTSGNEQFF
TGCGCCAGCAGCTTGATGACAAGCGGTAATGAGCAGTTCTTC
>TRBJ2-6|19|-|TRBD1|TRBV7-2
CASSFRRQGANSGANVLTF
TGTGCCAGCAGCTTCCGGAGACAGGGAGCTAACTCTGGGGCCAACGTCCTGACTTTC
>TRBJ1-6|16|-|-|TRBV7-3
CASSLLRAGGHSPLHF
TGTGCCAGCAGCTTACTCCGGGCGGGGGGGCATTCACCCCTCCACTTT
>TRBJ1-1|13|few|-|TRBV7-9
CASSPQRYTEAFF
TGTGCCAGCAGCCCACAGAGGTACACTGAAGCTTTCTTT
>TRBJ1-5|15|-|-|TRBV19
CASSIDGTDNQPQHF
TGTGCCAGTAGTATAGACGGGACCGACAATCAGCCCCAGCATTTT
>TRBJ2-1|11|-|-|TRBV30
CAWDSYNEQFF
TGTGCCTGGGACTCCTACAATGAGCAGTTCTTC
>TRBJ2-7|14|-|TRBD1|TRBV25-1
CASSAWDRDYEQYF
TGTGCCAGCAGTGCTTGGGACAGGGATTACGAGCAGTACTTC
>TRBJ2-2|13|-|-|TRBV7-2
CASSSANTGELFF
TGTGCCAGCTCGAGCGCAAACACCGGGGAGCTGTTTTTT
>TRBJ2-6|16|-|-|TRBV7-9
CASKRDIFWGANVLTF
TGTGCCAGCAAGCGGGACATCTTTTGGGGGGCCAACGTCCTGACTTTC
>TRBJ1-1|14|-|-|TRBV20-1
CSAPSGTLNTEAFF
TGCAGTGCCCCCTCCGGGACCCTTAACACTGAAGCTTTCTTT
>TRBJ2-2|15|-|-|TRBV7-8
CASSPRDTNTGELFF
TGTGCCAGCAGCCCTCGGGACACGAACACCGGGGAGCTGTTTTTT
>TRBJ1-1|12|-|-|TRBV12-3/TRBV12-4
CASSPGLLEAFF
TGTGCCAGCAGCCCGGGGCTCCTTGAAGCTTTCTTT
>TRBJ2-1|15|once|-|TRBV30
CAWSADRGSYNEQFF
TGTGCCTGGAGCGCCGACCGTGGATCTTACAATGAGCAGTTCTTC
>TRBJ1-5|14|-|-|TRBV11-2
CASSLEVGGQPQHF
TGTGCCAGCAGCCTAGAGGTAGGGGGTCAGCCCCAGCATTTT
>TRBJ1-3|15|-|-|TRBV18
CASSRTEGSGNTIYF
TGTGCCAGCTCACGGACGGAGGGGTCCGGAAACACCATATATTTT
>TRBJ1-5|17|-|-|TRBV5-1
CASSPDSLDIPGQPQHF
TGCGCCAGCAGCCCCGACAGCCTCGACATTCCTGGGCAGCCCCAGCATTTT
>TRBJ2-1|14|-|-|TRBV27
CASSPAGQFNEQFF
TGTGCCAGCAGTCCCGCGGGACAGTTCAATGAGCAGTTCTTC
>TRBJ1-1|15|-|-|TRBV19
CASSPLTGPHTEAFF
TGTGCCAGTAGTCCTCTAACAGGCCCCCACACTGAAGCTTTCTTT
>TRBJ2-7|12|-|TRBD2|TRBV2
CASRREGYEQYF
TGTGCCAGCAGACGGGAGGGTTACGAGCAGTACTTC
>TRBJ1-1|15|-|-|TRBV7-9
CASSFGLGRQTEAFF
TGTGCCAGCAGCTTTGGGTTAGGGAGACAAACTGAAGCTTTCTTT
>TRBJ1-1|13|-|-|TRBV5-6
CASSLRTNTEAFF
TGTGCCAGCAGCTTGAGGACGAACACTGAAGCTTTCTTT
>TRBJ2-5|16|-|-|TRBV15
CATSRARDGTQETQYF
TGTGCCACCAGCCGTGCGAGGGACGGGACGCAAGAGACCCAGTACTTC
>TRBJ2-1|17|-|TRBD2|TRBV3-1
CASSPRTSGSTYNEQFF
TGTGCCAGCAGCCCACGGACTAGCGGGTCCACCTACAATGAGCAGTTCTTC
>TRBJ1-2|15|-|-|TRBV7-8
CASSSGDPPNYGYTF
TGTGCCAGCAGCTCAGGAGACCCACCTAACTATGGCTACACCTTC
>TRBJ2-1|12|-|-|TRBV2
CASSSQGDEQFF
TGTGCCAGCAGCAGTCAGGGTGATGAGCAGTTCTTC
>TRBJ2-5|12|-|-|TRBV12-3/TRBV12-4
CASSFGRETQYF
TGTGCCAGCAGTTTTGGACGGGAGACCCAGTACTTC
>TRBJ2-5|14|-|TRBD1|TRBV5-1
CASSWGQVWETQYF
TGCGCCAGCAGCTGGGGACAGGTGTGGGAGACCCAGTACTTC
>TRBJ1-6|14|-|TRBD1|TRBV10-3
CAISVGQEASPLHF
TGTGCCATCAGTGTTGGACAGGAGGCCTCACCCCTCCACTTT
>TRBJ1-1|11|few|-|TRBV30
CAWTREGEAFF
TGTGCCTGGACCCGAGAGGGTGAAGCTTTCTTT
>TRBJ2-6|15|few|-|TRBV4-1
CASSQVSLRANVLTF
TGCGCCAGCAGCCAAGTGTCTCTCCGGGCCAACGTCCTGACTTTC
>TRBJ1-6|14|-|-|TRBV5-4
CASSSPDSGSPLHF
TGTGCCAGCAGCTCGCCGGACAGTGGCTCACCCCTCCACTTT
>TRBJ2-2|13|-|-|TRBV20-1
CSASGIGIGELFF
TGCAGTGCTAGCGGGATAGGTATAGGGGAGCTGTTTTTT
>TRBJ1-1|13|-|-|TRBV5-5
CASSYAGATEAFF
TGTGCCAGCAGCTACGCAGGGGCCACTGAAGCTTTCTTT
>TRBJ2-2|16|-|TRBD2|TRBV29-1
CSVELRLAGEPGELFF
TGCAGCGTTGAATTACGCCTAGCGGGAGAACCCGGGGAGCTGTTTTTT
>TRBJ2-1|15|once|TRBD2|TRBV5-1
CASSWTSGGYNEQFF
TGCGCCAGCAGCTGGACTAGCGGGGGTTACAATGAGCAGTTCTTC
>TRBJ1-2|12|few|-|TRBV3-1
CASSQAARGYTF
TGTGCCAGCAGCCAAGCAGCTCGTGGCTACACCTTC
>TRBJ1-5|15|-|-|TRBV2
CASSELRSPNQPQHF
TGTGCCAGCAGTGAATTACGGAGCCCCAATCAGCCCCAGCATTTT